The 10 T cell receptor beta chains reported below all come from one sample, sequenced in a study of OX40 agonist ivuxolimab in advanced cancers. The receptor library was made with the immunoSEQ multiplex PCR assay. TCRdb carries this immuneACCESS record with in-frame sequences only. Its versions omit some clonotypes, under half of them owing to an unresolved V gene in the studies checked, with the rest unexplained. The sample table shows about 68,000 clones, and 85% to 95% are seen once. Clones ranked in the top ten supply 4.5% to 7.5% of the sample. The sample here was CD4+ or CD8+ T cells sorted from blood, taken in a trial of the OX40 agonist ivuxolimab. These receptors were obtained from an adult with an advanced solid tumor such as melanoma, head and neck, liver or kidney cancer.

V is TRBV6-6 and J is TRBJ2-7; the match to TRBD1 covers 7 bases. Trimming at V came to 6 bases and at J to 1 base, leaving 12 bases not matched to a gene. The CDR3 has 16 amino acids. Germline V CDR1 and CDR2: MNHNY, SVGAGI (reference sequence). The CDR3 loop reads CASRVTGTAVSYEQYF. The CDR3 region has the DNA TGTGCCAGCAGGGTAACCGGGACAGCAGTTTCCTACGAGCAGTACTTC.

The V call is TRBV27, the J call TRBJ1-1; D is perhaps TRBD1 (6 bases). This CDR3 has 15 residues. The germline gives CDR1 MNHEY, CDR2 SMNVEV (reference sequence). V dropped 5 bases and J dropped 0 bases, with 13 bases sitting between them. DNA for the CDR3: TGTGCCAGCAGTCCACGGACAGCACTGAACACTGAAGCTTTCTTT. Protein sequence: CASSPRTALNTEAFF.

The chain carries TRBV4-1 and TRBJ2-5; TRBD2 aligns across 12 bases. The CDR3 is made up of 16 amino acids. J was trimmed by 5 bases and V by 1 base; bases with no gene match: 5. In germline, CDR1 is MGHRA, CDR2 YSYEKL. The CDR3 reads CASSQGASGGEETQYF. In nucleotides, the CDR3 is TGCGCCAGCAGCCAAGGGGCTAGCGGGGGGGAGGAGACCCAGTACTTC.

The rearrangement joins TRBV9 to TRBJ1-4; D is unresolved. Germline values: CDR1 SGDLS, CDR2 YYNGEE. This CDR3 has 16 amino acids. The V end was cut by 3 bases, the J end by 3 bases, with 15 bases between. The CDR3 reads CASSEDSAGSNEKLFF. CDR3 bases: TGTGCCAGCAGCGAGGACTCTGCGGGCTCTAATGAAAAACTGTTTTTT.

The chain uses TRBV19 and TRBJ2-3, with a tentative D call TRBD1 (6 bases). The germline V gene has CDR1 LNHDA and CDR2 SQIVND (reference sequence). Trimming cost V 5 bases and J 0 bases, with 12 bases left between them. There are 15 residues in the CDR3. For the CDR3, the DNA is TGTGCCAGTAGTTTCGGGCAGGGGAGCACAGATACGCAGTATTTT. Encoded protein: CASSFGQGSTDTQYF.

The V call is TRBV6-5, the J call TRBJ2-1, with 7 positions matching TRBD1. V lost 6 bases to trimming and J lost 6 bases; unmatched junction nucleotides: 8. This CDR3 has 14 residues. The germline V gene has CDR1 MNHEY and CDR2 SVGAGI. The CDR3 spells CASSTGTVLNEQFF. The CDR3, as DNA: TGTGCCAGCAGCACCGGGACAGTTCTCAATGAGCAGTTCTTC.

The V call is TRBV19, the J call TRBJ1-3, with TRBD1 matching over 8 bases. The germline V gene encodes CDR1 LNHDA and CDR2 SQIVND (reference sequence). The CDR3 runs to 14 residues. With V trimmed by 4 bases and J by 4 bases, 3 bases remained unmatched. The CDR3 region is CASSRQGLGNTIYF. In DNA form, the CDR3 reads TGTGCCAGTAGTAGACAGGGGCTCGGAAACACCATATATTTT.

This CDR3 is CASSIGTGVGGYTF. CDR3 bases: TGTGCCAGCAGTATCGGGACAGGGGTAGGCGGCTACACCTTC. J is TRBJ1-2 and V is TRBV27; 10 positions agree with TRBD1. V lost 5 bases, J lost 8 bases, and 8 bases stayed unmatched. Per the germline V gene, CDR1 is MNHEY and CDR2 is SMNVEV (reference sequence). This CDR3 is built from 14 residues.

The CDR3, as DNA: TGTGCCAGCAGCTTGGTTCTAGCGGGGGGGAACAATGAGCAGTTCTTC. It encodes CASSLVLAGGNNEQFF. The chain links TRBV7-2 to TRBJ2-1; 12 bases agree with TRBD2. CDR3 size: 16 residues. J lost 5 bases, V lost 3 bases, and 5 bases had no gene match. In germline, CDR1 is SGHTA, CDR2 FQGNSA. The whole variable domain, filled in from reference TRBV7-2 and TRBJ2-1, reads GAGVSQSPSNKVTEKGKDVELRCDPISGHTALYWYRQSLGQGLEFLIYFQGNSAPDKSGLPSDRFSAERTGGSVSTLTIQRTQQEDSAVYLCASSLVLAGGNNEQFFGPGTRLTVL.

This chain joins TRBV11-2 and TRBJ1-4; a possible D gene is TRBD1 (5 bases). The CDR3 has 16 amino acids. Germline lookup yields CDR1 SGHAT and CDR2 FQNNGV. V shed 2 bases and J shed 3 bases, with 13 bases lying between them. CDR3 in amino acids: CASSLRGDAANEKLFF. CDR3 DNA: TGTGCCAGCAGCTTACGGGGGGATGCGGCTAATGAAAAACTGTTTTTT.